The 27 T cell receptor beta chains listed next were all sequenced from one sample in a study of OX40 agonist ivuxolimab in advanced cancers. Assay: immunoSEQ multiplex PCR; the TCRdb copy retains only in-frame clones and omits some. The table has more than 70,000 clones, about 83% seen once. The sample consisted of CD4+ or CD8+ T cells sorted from blood, taken in a trial of the OX40 agonist ivuxolimab. These receptors all come from an adult with an advanced solid tumor such as melanoma, head and neck, liver or kidney cancer.

The J gene is TRBJ2-5, the V gene TRBV6-5, with D perhaps matching TRBD1 (5 bases). This CDR3 is 16 amino acids long. The germline V gene encodes CDR1 MNHEY and CDR2 SVGAGI. V was shortened by 2 bases and J by 2 bases, with 15 bases between the two germline ends. CDR3 DNA: TGTGCCAGCAGTTACAGAACGCAGGGTTGGCAAGAGACCCAGTACTTC. This translates into CASSYRTQGWQETQYF.

This clone was recorded a few times. The chain employs TRBV5-4 and TRBJ2-1; 13 bases are shared with TRBD2. CDR1 SGHNT and CDR2 YYREEE come from the germline V gene (reference sequence). The CDR3 is 15 amino acids. V lost 5 bases, J lost 5 bases, and 4 bases stayed unmatched. The chain's CDR3 is CASRSGTSGNNEQFF. In nucleotides, the CDR3 is TGTGCCAGCAGATCCGGGACTAGCGGGAACAATGAGCAGTTCTTC.

The CDR3 DNA follows: TGTGCCAGCACCAGGGGGGGGGCTGGGGCCAACGTCCTGACTTTC. This sequence encodes CASTRGGAGANVLTF. The J gene is TRBJ2-6, the V gene TRBV28; D might be TRBD1 or TRBD2, each matching 7 bases. V lost 7 bases, J lost 2 bases, and 12 bases lay in between. Germline CDR1 and CDR2: MDHEN and SYDVKM. The CDR3 loop spans 15 amino acids.

Comments on this clone: A far larger clone lies a single base away; this is likely a read error. The chain combines TRBV6-4 with TRBJ2-3; the D gene is possibly TRBD2 (5 bases). The length of the CDR3 is 13 residues. CDR1 is MRHNA and CDR2 is SNTAGT in the germline V gene. V was clipped by 5 bases and J by 8 bases, with 14 bases between them. CDR3 in DNA: TGTGCCAGCAGTCCCGGGCCCCGGGGTACGCAGTATTTT. Encoded protein: CASSPGPRGTQYF.

The V call is TRBV19, the J call TRBJ1-5, with D unclear. Germline assignment: CDR1 LNHDA and CDR2 SQIVND (reference sequence). V shed 7 bases and J shed 3 bases, with 13 bases lying between them. The CDR3 is made up of 14 amino acids. The CDR3: CASTTKRDNQPQHF. In DNA, the CDR3 is TGTGCCAGTACCACTAAACGGGACAATCAGCCCCAGCATTTT.

This chain's CDR3 is CASNLPSTDTQYF. The CDR3 nucleotides are TGTGCCAGCAATCTTCCGAGCACAGATACGCAGTATTTT. This chain connects TRBV2 to TRBJ2-3; D not certain. The length of the CDR3 is 13 residues. Deletions cut 7 bases from V and 0 bases from J, with 8 bases between. Per germline, CDR1 SNHLY and CDR2 FYNNEI.

V is TRBV6-1 and J is TRBJ1-2; D gene uncertain. The germline V and J ends were trimmed by 2 bases and 7 bases, with 8 bases remaining between them. Per the germline V gene, CDR1 is MNHNS and CDR2 is SASEGT. This CDR3 comprises 12 residues. The CDR3: CASSEKVAGYTF. The DNA for the CDR3 is TGTGCCAGCAGTGAAAAGGTCGCTGGCTACACCTTC.

This clone was detected a few times. This sequence joins TRBV9 and TRBJ1-1; D is ambiguous. V dropped 4 bases and J dropped 7 bases, with 8 bases sitting between them. Per germline, CDR1 SGDLS and CDR2 YYNGEE. The CDR3 is 11 amino acids. CDR3 sequence reads: CASSPRGEAFF. For the CDR3, the DNA is TGTGCCAGCAGCCCGAGAGGTGAAGCTTTCTTT.

This chain uses TRBV20-1 with TRBJ2-5; D is uncertain. This CDR3 is 10 amino acids long. With 3 bases removed from V and 7 bases from J, the gap between germline ends came to 6 bases. The germline CDR1 and CDR2 sequences are DFQATT and SNEGSKA (reference sequence). CDR3 nucleotides: TGCAGTGCTAGGGACGGGACCCAGTACTTC. Protein product: CSARDGTQYF.

The chain carries TRBV5-1 and TRBJ2-2, with D possibly being TRBD1 (6 bases). The ends were cut back, 7 bases at V and 0 bases at J, with 13 bases in the middle. Germline values: CDR1 SGHRS, CDR2 YFSETQ. This CDR3 region has 15 residues. DNA of the CDR3: TGCGCCAGCGGTTCGGGGACAACGAACACCGGGGAGCTGTTTTTT. It specifies CASGSGTTNTGELFF.

The J gene is TRBJ1-6, the V gene TRBV7-9; D gene uncertain. Looked up from germline, CDR1 is SEHNR and CDR2 is FQNEAQ (reference sequence). The CDR3 has 12 residues. The germline V and J ends were trimmed by 2 bases and 9 bases, with 5 bases remaining between them. CDR3 sequence: CASSLPSSPLHF. CDR3 bases: TGTGCCAGCAGCTTACCAAGTTCACCCCTCCACTTT. The variable domain in full, completed from reference TRBV7-9 and TRBJ1-6, reads DTGVSQNPRHKITKRGQNVTFRCDPISEHNRLYWYRQTLGQGPEFLTYFQNEAQLEKSRLLSDRFSAERPKGSFSTLEIQRTEQGDSAMYLCASSLPSSPLHFGNGTRLTVT.

The rearrangement uses TRBV7-8 and TRBJ2-7; D unresolved. The CDR3 has 16 amino acids. V lost 1 base to trimming and J lost 7 bases, with 20 bases between them. The V gene's germline CDR1 is SGHVS and CDR2 FQNEAQ. CDR3 sequence: CASSLVVGIGSGEQYF. DNA for the CDR3: TGTGCCAGCAGCTTAGTAGTGGGGATCGGTTCTGGGGAGCAGTACTTC.

The chain has TRBV15 and TRBJ2-3; a possible D gene is TRBD2 (5 bases). Trimming shortened V by 3 bases and J by 10 bases, and 14 bases separated the two germline ends. The CDR3 consists of 13 residues. Germline values: CDR1 LNHNV, CDR2 YYDKDF (reference sequence). CDR3 nucleotide sequence: TGTGCCACCAGCAGGGACTTCGGCCCCTCGCAGTATTTT. Amino acids: CATSRDFGPSQYF.

The J gene is TRBJ2-2, the V gene TRBV18; 8 positions agree with TRBD2. CDR3 length: 16 amino acids. J gave up 4 bases and V 6 bases, and 10 bases lay outside the gene matches. Germline CDR1 KGHSH, CDR2 LQKENI. The CDR3 DNA reads as TGTGCCAGCTCTCCGGAAGCGGGGGTCCTCACCGGGGAGCTGTTTTTT. It yields the protein CASSPEAGVLTGELFF.

J is TRBJ2-5 and V is TRBV7-2; no clear D gene. TRBJ2-7 explains the end of the DNA better; the J call may be wrong. Per the germline V gene, CDR1 is SGHTA and CDR2 is FQGNSA. The CDR3 covers 12 residues. CDR3 coding DNA: TGTGCCAGCAGCCCCAGCTCCTACGAGCAGTACTTC. Protein: CASSPSSYEQYF.

V gene TRBV9 combines with J gene TRBJ2-7, with unresolved D. This CDR3 comprises 15 residues. Germline CDR1 is SGDLS and CDR2 is YYNGEE. The V gene lost 3 bases and the J gene lost 2 bases, with 15 bases spanning the gap. The CDR3 region is CASSEGSLHTYEQYF. CDR3 nucleotide sequence: TGTGCCAGCAGCGAGGGTAGCCTACACACCTACGAGCAGTACTTC.

The chain carries TRBV9 and TRBJ2-2; no firm D call. Germline CDR1 SGDLS, CDR2 YYNGEE. CDR3 length: 14 residues. V lost 4 bases and J 3 bases, leaving 10 bases between the germline ends. CDR3 sequence: CASSTDIDTGELFF. The CDR3 DNA reads as TGTGCCAGCAGCACAGACATCGACACCGGGGAGCTGTTTTTT.

The rearrangement links TRBV11-2 to TRBJ2-3, with unresolved D. The CDR3 runs 15 residues. Germline-derived CDR1 and CDR2 are SGHAT and FQNNGV. V lost 3 bases to trimming and J lost 2 bases, with 12 bases between them. The CDR3 coding sequence is TGTGCCAGCAGCTTCTCCGGGCCAACCACAGATACGCAGTATTTT. Protein sequence: CASSFSGPTTDTQYF.

The chain recombines TRBV19 with TRBJ1-1; TRBD1 might be the D (5 bases). The V end was cut by 7 bases, the J end by 4 bases, with 13 bases between. The CDR3 covers 13 residues. Germline-derived CDR1 and CDR2 are LNHDA and SQIVND (reference sequence). As DNA, the CDR3 is TGTGCCAGTACCTATTGGGGGGGCACTGAAGCTTTCTTT. Residues: CASTYWGGTEAFF.

V is TRBV5-1 and J is TRBJ2-2; 9 bases are shared with TRBD1. The CDR3 has 14 amino acids. Germline CDR1 SGHRS, CDR2 YFSETQ. The V gene end was trimmed by 5 bases and the J gene end by 6 bases; junction bases not matched to a gene: 5. The CDR3 DNA is TGCGCCAGCAGGCTGGGACAGGGTCCCGGGGAGCTGTTTTTT. It encodes CASRLGQGPGELFF. The entire variable domain, with the rest obtained from reference TRBV5-1 and TRBJ2-2, is as follows: KAGVTQTPRYLIKTRGQQVTLSCSPISGHRSVSWYQQTPGQGLQFLFEYFSETQRNKGNFPGRFSGRQFSNSRSEMNVSTLELGDSALYLCASRLGQGPGELFFGEGSRLTVL.

The chain combines TRBV7-6 with TRBJ1-5; D ambiguous. Germline CDR1 is SGHVS and CDR2 is FNYEAQ. The V end lost 1 base, the J end lost 0 bases, and 10 bases lay between the germline ends. CDR3 length: 16 residues. The CDR3 region is CASSLESGYSNQPQHF. CDR3 in DNA: TGTGCCAGCAGCTTAGAATCCGGCTATAGCAATCAGCCCCAGCATTTT.

The CDR3 sequence is CASSSGNTEAFF. CDR3 DNA sequence: TGCGCCAGCAGCTCTGGGAACACTGAAGCTTTCTTT. The V and J genes are TRBV5-1 and TRBJ1-1; no clear D gene. V lost 3 bases and J lost 1, with 4 bases in between. The CDR3 is 12 amino acids. Looked up from germline, CDR1 is SGHRS and CDR2 is YFSETQ. The full variable domain, rest sourced from reference TRBV5-1 and TRBJ1-1, is KAGVTQTPRYLIKTRGQQVTLSCSPISGHRSVSWYQQTPGQGLQFLFEYFSETQRNKGNFPGRFSGRQFSNSRSEMNVSTLELGDSALYLCASSSGNTEAFFGQGTRLTVV.

This chain links TRBV11-2 with TRBJ1-4; perhaps TRBD1 as D (5 bases). The CDR3 length is 15 residues. The germline V gene has CDR1 SGHAT and CDR2 FQNNGV. Trimming left V 3 bases short and J 3 bases short, with 11 bases between. The DNA of the CDR3 is TGTGCCAGCAGCTTGCAGGGAGGGGCTAATGAAAAACTGTTTTTT. It translates to CASSLQGGANEKLFF. The whole variable domain, remainder taken from reference TRBV11-2 and TRBJ1-4, is EAGVAQSPRYKIIEKRQSVAFWCNPISGHATLYWYQQILGQGPKLLIQFQNNGVVDDSQLPKDRFSAERLKGVDSTLKIQPAKLEDSAVYLCASSLQGGANEKLFFGSGTQLSVL.

V and J are TRBV28 and TRBJ2-7; 7 positions agree with TRBD2. This CDR3 comprises 13 residues. Germline trimming cut 10 bases from V and 3 bases from J; bases unmatched to any gene: 9. Germline loops: CDR1 MDHEN, CDR2 SYDVKM. CDR3 loop: CATLSRDYYEQYF. DNA of the CDR3: TGTGCCACCCTGAGCAGGGACTACTACGAGCAGTACTTC. Drawing the rest from reference TRBV28 and TRBJ2-7, the complete variable domain is DVKVTQSSRYLVKRTGEKVFLECVQDMDHENMFWYRQDPGLGLRLIYFSYDVKMKEKGDIPEGYSVSREKKERFSLILESASTNQTSMYLCATLSRDYYEQYFGPGTRLTVT.

V usage is TRBV7-2 and J usage is TRBJ1-2; TRBD1 is a possible D gene (5 bases). V shed 5 bases and J shed 8 bases, with 21 bases lying between them. Germline V CDR1 and CDR2: SGHTA, FQGNSA. The CDR3 spans 15 residues. In nucleotides, the CDR3 is TGTGCCAGCAGCCTTCTAGTCGGCAGGGATGGCGGCTACACCTTC. It codes for CASSLLVGRDGGYTF.

This chain uses TRBV10-3 with TRBJ1-3, with D possibly TRBD1 on 5 matching bases. V dropped 2 bases and J dropped 4 bases, with 12 bases sitting between them. The CDR3 is 15 residues long. CDR1 is ENHRY, CDR2 SYGVKD, per germline. Here the CDR3 reads CAISEPGSRGNTIYF. CDR3 in DNA: TGTGCCATCAGTGAGCCAGGGTCGAGAGGAAACACCATATATTTT.

The genes are TRBV5-1 and TRBJ2-5; 13 bases are a match to TRBD2. CDR3 length: 15 residues. Germline CDR1 SGHRS, CDR2 YFSETQ. V was pared by 5 bases and J by 3 bases, with 4 bases of the junction left unmatched. The CDR3 reads CASRAGTSGEETQYF. The CDR3 DNA reads as TGCGCCAGCAGGGCCGGGACTAGCGGGGAAGAGACCCAGTACTTC.